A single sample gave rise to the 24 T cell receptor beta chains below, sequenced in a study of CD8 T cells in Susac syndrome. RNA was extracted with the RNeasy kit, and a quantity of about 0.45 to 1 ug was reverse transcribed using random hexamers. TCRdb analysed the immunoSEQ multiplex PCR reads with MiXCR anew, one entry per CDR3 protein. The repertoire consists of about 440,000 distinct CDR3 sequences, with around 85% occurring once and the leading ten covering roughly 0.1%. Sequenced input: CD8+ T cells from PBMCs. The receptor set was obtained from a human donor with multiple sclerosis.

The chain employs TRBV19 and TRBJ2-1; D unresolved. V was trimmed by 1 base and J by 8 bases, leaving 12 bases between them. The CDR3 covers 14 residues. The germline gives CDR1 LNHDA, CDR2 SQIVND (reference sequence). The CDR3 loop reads CASSIGGVGDEQFF. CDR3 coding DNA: TGTGCCAGTAGTATAGGAGGAGTGGGCGATGAGCAGTTCTTC. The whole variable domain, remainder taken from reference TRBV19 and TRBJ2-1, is DGGITQSPKYLFRKEGQNVTLSCEQNLNHDAMYWYRQDPGQGLRLIYYSQIVNDFQKGDIAEGYSVSREKKESFPLTVTSAQKNPTAFYLCASSIGGVGDEQFFGPGTRLTVL.

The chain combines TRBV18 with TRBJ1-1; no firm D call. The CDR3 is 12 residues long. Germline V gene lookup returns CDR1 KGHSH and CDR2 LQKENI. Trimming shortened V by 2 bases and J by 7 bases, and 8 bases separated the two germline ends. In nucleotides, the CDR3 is TGTGCCAGCTCACCAGGTGGAAATGAAGCTTTCTTT. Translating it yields CASSPGGNEAFF.

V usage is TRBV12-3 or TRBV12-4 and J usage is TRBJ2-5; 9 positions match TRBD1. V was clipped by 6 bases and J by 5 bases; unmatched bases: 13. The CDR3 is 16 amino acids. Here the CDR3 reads CASSRTDRGEGETQYF. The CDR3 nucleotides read TGTGCCAGCAGCCGGACCGACAGGGGGGAAGGCGAGACCCAGTACTTC.

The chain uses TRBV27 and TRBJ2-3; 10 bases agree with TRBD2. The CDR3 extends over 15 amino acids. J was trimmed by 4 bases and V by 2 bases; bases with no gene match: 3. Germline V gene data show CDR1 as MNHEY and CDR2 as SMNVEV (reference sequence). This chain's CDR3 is CASSLASGRSDTQYF. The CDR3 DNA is TGTGCCAGCAGTTTAGCTAGCGGGAGATCAGATACGCAGTATTTT.

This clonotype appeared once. The CDR3: CAKKRGPGSQETQYF. CDR3 nucleotides: TGTGCTAAAAAGAGGGGGCCTGGGAGCCAAGAGACCCAGTACTTC. The chain joins TRBV5-4 to TRBJ2-5, with TRBD1 identical over 7 bases. This CDR3 has 15 residues. Germline V gives CDR1 SGHNT, CDR2 YYREEE (reference sequence).

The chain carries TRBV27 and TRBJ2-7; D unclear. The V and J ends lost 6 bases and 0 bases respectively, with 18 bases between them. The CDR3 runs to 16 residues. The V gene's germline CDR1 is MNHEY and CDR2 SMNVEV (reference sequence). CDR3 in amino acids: CASSPEPSLSSYEQYF. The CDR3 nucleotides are TGTGCCAGCAGCCCAGAGCCGAGTCTAAGCTCCTACGAGCAGTACTTC.

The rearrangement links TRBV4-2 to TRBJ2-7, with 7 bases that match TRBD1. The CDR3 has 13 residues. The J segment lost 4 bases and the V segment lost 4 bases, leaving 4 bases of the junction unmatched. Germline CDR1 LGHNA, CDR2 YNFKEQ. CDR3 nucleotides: TGTGCCAGCAGCCCGCCGGGACAGTACGAGCAGTACTTC. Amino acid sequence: CASSPPGQYEQYF.

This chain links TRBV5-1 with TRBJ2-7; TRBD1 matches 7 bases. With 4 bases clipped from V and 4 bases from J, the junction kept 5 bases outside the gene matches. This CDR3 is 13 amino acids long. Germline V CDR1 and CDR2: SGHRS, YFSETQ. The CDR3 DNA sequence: TGCGCCAGCAGCGCCCGACAGGGTTACGAGCAGTACTTC. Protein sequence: CASSARQGYEQYF.

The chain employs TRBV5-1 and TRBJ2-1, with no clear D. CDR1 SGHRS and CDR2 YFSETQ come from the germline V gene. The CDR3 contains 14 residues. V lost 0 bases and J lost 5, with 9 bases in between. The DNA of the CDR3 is TGCGCCAGCAGCTTGGACGGACCACACAATGAGCAGTTCTTC. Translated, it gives CASSLDGPHNEQFF.

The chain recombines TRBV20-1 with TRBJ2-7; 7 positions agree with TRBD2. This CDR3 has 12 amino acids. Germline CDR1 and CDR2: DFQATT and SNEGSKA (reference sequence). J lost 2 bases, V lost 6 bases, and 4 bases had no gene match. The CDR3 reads CSAVSGTYEQYF. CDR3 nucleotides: TGCAGTGCGGTAAGCGGGACCTACGAGCAGTACTTC.

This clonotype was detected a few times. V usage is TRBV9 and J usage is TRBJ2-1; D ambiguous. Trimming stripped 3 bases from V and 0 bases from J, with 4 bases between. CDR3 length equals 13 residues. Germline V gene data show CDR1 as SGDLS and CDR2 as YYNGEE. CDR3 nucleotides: TGTGCCAGCAGCGCTGACTCCTACAATGAGCAGTTCTTC. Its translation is CASSADSYNEQFF.

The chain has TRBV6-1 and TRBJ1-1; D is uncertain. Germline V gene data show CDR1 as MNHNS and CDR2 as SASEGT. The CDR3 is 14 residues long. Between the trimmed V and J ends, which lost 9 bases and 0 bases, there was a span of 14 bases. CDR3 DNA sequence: TGTGCCAGTGCGGACGGTCTGATGAACACTGAAGCTTTCTTT. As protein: CASADGLMNTEAFF.

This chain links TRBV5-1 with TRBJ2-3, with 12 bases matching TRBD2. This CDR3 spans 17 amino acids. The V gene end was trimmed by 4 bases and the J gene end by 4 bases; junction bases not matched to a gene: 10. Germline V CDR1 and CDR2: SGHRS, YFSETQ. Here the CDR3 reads CASSLTLAGGPADTQYF. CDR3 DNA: TGCGCCAGCAGCCTGACGCTAGCGGGAGGGCCAGCAGATACGCAGTATTTT.

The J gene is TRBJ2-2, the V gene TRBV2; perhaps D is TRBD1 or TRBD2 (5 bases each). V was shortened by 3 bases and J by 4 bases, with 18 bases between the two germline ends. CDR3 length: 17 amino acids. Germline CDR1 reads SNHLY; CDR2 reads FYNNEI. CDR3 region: CASSDPMELGGTGELFF. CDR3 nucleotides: TGTGCCAGCAGTGACCCCATGGAGCTTGGGGGCACCGGGGAGCTGTTTTTT.

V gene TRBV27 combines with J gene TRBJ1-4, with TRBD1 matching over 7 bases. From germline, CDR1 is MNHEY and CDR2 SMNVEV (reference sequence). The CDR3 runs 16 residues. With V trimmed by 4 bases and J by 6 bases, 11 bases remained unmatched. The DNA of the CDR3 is TGTGCCAGCAGTTCCTCCTCGACAGGGTTGGATGAAAAACTGTTTTTT. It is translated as CASSSSSTGLDEKLFF.

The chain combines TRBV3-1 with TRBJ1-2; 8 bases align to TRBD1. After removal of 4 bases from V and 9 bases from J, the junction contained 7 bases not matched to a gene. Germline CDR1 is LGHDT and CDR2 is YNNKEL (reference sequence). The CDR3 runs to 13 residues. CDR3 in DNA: TGTGCCAGCAGCCTTGGGACAGGCTCTAGCTACACCTTC. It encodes CASSLGTGSSYTF.

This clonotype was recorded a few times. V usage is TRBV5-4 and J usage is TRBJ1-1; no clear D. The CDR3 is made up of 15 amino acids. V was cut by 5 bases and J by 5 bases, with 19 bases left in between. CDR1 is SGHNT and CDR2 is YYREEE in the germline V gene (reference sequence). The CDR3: CASREGPAEATEAFF. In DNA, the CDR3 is TGTGCCAGCAGGGAAGGACCGGCCGAGGCTACTGAAGCTTTCTTT.

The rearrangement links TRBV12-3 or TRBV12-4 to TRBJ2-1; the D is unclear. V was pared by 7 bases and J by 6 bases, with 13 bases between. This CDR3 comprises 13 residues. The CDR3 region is CASISPVGNEQFF. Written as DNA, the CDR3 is TGTGCCAGCATCTCACCCGTCGGCAATGAGCAGTTCTTC.

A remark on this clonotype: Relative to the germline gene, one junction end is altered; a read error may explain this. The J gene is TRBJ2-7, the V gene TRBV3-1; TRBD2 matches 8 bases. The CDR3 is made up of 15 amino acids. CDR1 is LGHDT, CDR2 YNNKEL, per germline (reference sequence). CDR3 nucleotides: TGTGCCAGCAGCCAAGATCAAACTAGCGGTTACGGGCAGTACTTC. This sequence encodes CASSQDQTSGYGQYF.

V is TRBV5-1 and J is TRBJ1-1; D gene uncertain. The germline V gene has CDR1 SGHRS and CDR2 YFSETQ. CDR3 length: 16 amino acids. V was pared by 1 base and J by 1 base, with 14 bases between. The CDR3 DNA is TGCGCCAGCAGCTTGTACGGGGATCTCACGAACACTGAAGCTTTCTTT. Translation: CASSLYGDLTNTEAFF.

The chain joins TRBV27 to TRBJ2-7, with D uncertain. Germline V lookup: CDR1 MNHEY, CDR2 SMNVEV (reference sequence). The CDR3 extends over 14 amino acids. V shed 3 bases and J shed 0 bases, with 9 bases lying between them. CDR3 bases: TGTGCCAGCAGTTTCGGCAGTTTCTCCTACGAGCAGTACTTC. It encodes CASSFGSFSYEQYF.

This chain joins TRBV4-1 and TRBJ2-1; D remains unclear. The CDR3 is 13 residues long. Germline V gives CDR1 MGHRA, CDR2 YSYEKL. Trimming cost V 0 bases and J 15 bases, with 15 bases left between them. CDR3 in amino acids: CASSQDWSSDRFF. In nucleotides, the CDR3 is TGCGCCAGCAGCCAAGATTGGTCCTCCGATCGGTTCTTC.

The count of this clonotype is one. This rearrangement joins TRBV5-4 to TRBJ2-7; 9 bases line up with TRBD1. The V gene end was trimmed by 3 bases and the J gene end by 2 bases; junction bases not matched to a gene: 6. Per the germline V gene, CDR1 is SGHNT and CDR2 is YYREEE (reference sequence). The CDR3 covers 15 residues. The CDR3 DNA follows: TGTGCCAGCAGCTCCCCGGACAGGGGAACCTACGAGCAGTACTTC. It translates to CASSSPDRGTYEQYF.

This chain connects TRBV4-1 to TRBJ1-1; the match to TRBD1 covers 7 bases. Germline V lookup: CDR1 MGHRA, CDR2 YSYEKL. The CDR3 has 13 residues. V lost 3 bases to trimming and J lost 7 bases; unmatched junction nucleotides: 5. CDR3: CASSQGTAFEAFF. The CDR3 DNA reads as TGCGCCAGCAGCCAGGGGACAGCCTTTGAAGCTTTCTTT.